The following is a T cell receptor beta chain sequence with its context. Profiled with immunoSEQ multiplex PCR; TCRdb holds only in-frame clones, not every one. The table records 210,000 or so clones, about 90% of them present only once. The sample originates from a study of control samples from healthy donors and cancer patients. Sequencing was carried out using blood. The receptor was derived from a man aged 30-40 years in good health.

The CDR3 loop reads CASSEGAGAYFSGNTIYF. CDR3 DNA: TGTGCCAGCAGTGAAGGGGCAGGCGCCTATTTCTCTGGAAACACCATATATTTT. The chain recombines TRBV6-1 with TRBJ1-3; D is unclear. Between the trimmed V and J ends, which lost 1 base and 0 bases, there was a span of 16 bases. Germline V gene sequence: CDR1 MNHNS, CDR2 SASEGT. This CDR3 contains 18 residues.